The 22 T cell receptor beta chains below come from one sample, sequenced in a study of radiation and T cells in renal cell carcinoma (dated by TCRdb to 2020 to 2022). Library prep was done by the immunoSEQ multiplex PCR assay. TCRdb obtained this table from immuneACCESS and retained in-frame rearrangements with V and J assigned. These tables miss some clones; where compared with another copy, unresolved V genes account for less than half of the shortfall, and the remainder is unexplained. The sample table contains 100,000 to 150,000 clones; only one count was recorded for 80% to 85% of them. The ten largest clonotypes hold about 3% of the sample. The sample's time point, from its label and the paper: baseline pretreatment blood. What the treatment or condition label conveys for this sample: 15 Gy SBRT to primary tumor, nephrectomy 4 weeks later. Sample: blood, taken from a patient whose treatment included radiotherapy and nephrectomy. The source of these receptors is a woman in her sixties or seventies with renal cell carcinoma.

The chain joins TRBV19 to TRBJ2-2; D is unresolved. There are 14 residues in the CDR3. The germline gives CDR1 LNHDA, CDR2 SQIVND (reference sequence). V was shortened by 2 bases and J by 1 base, with 5 bases between the two germline ends. As DNA, the CDR3 is TGTGCCAGTAGTATATCGCGGAACACCGGGGAGCTGTTTTTT. This sequence encodes CASSISRNTGELFF.

The chain combines TRBV7-9 with TRBJ2-7; D unresolved. The CDR3 is 13 amino acids. Trimming took 4 bases from V and 0 from J, leaving 7 bases between them. The V gene's germline CDR1 is SEHNR and CDR2 FQNEAQ (reference sequence). The CDR3, as DNA: TGTGCCAGCAGCTGGGTGTCCTCCTACGAGCAGTACTTC. It yields the protein CASSWVSSYEQYF.

This chain links TRBV28 with TRBJ1-1; D is perhaps TRBD1 (6 bases). The V gene's germline CDR1 is MDHEN and CDR2 SYDVKM. This CDR3 is built from 16 residues. The germline V and J ends were trimmed by 0 bases and 7 bases, with 18 bases remaining between them. CDR3 in amino acids: CASSLWGRGAAIEAFF. The CDR3 bases are TGTGCCAGCAGTTTATGGGGGAGGGGGGCCGCTATTGAAGCTTTCTTT.

The chain employs TRBV7-3 and TRBJ2-3, with TRBD2 matching 7 bases. The V gene end was trimmed by 5 bases and the J gene end by 8 bases; junction bases not matched to a gene: 13. CDR3 size: 15 residues. Germline V gene sequence: CDR1 SGHTA, CDR2 FQGTGA. Written as DNA, the CDR3 is TGTGCCAGCAGCCCACTCAGCGGGATAGACGGTACGCAGTATTTT. It is translated as CASSPLSGIDGTQYF.

This clone was counted a single time. The chain carries TRBV27 and TRBJ2-2; 8 bases fit TRBD1. The germline V gene encodes CDR1 MNHEY and CDR2 SMNVEV (reference sequence). This CDR3 is built from 14 residues. V gave up 5 bases and J gave up 4 bases; unmatched junction bases: 3. The CDR3 loop is CASSTTGGTGELFF. The DNA of the CDR3 is TGTGCCAGCAGTACCACAGGGGGCACCGGGGAGCTGTTTTTT.

The genes are TRBV5-4 and TRBJ2-7, with a weak D call TRBD1 (7 bases). The V end was cut by 2 bases, the J end by 3 bases, with 12 bases between. CDR3 length: 14 residues. Germline V gene lookup returns CDR1 SGHNT and CDR2 YYREEE (reference sequence). The CDR3 here is CASSFGRGVYEQYF. Written as DNA, the CDR3 is TGTGCCAGCAGCTTTGGCAGGGGGGTCTACGAGCAGTACTTC.

J is TRBJ1-2 and V is TRBV6-5; possibly TRBD1 for D (6 bases). Germline loops: CDR1 MNHEY, CDR2 SVGAGI. The germline V and J ends were trimmed by 7 bases and 8 bases, with 17 bases remaining between them. The CDR3 has 13 amino acids. As DNA, the CDR3 is TGTGCCAGCAACAGGAGGGGGACGCAGGGCTACACCTTC. Its translation is CASNRRGTQGYTF.

The chain has TRBV9 and TRBJ1-1, with 8 bases fitting TRBD1. Germline V gene lookup returns CDR1 SGDLS and CDR2 YYNGEE. V was clipped by 4 bases and J by 7 bases; unmatched bases: 12. There are 15 residues in the CDR3. The CDR3 reads CASSSNPGGSGEAFF. The CDR3 DNA reads as TGTGCCAGCAGCTCTAACCCAGGGGGCAGCGGTGAAGCTTTCTTT.

This chain joins TRBV10-3 and TRBJ2-1; D remains ambiguous. The germline gives CDR1 ENHRY, CDR2 SYGVKD. The CDR3 is 14 amino acids. V lost 6 bases to trimming and J lost 5 bases, with 14 bases between them. Here the CDR3 reads CAISSLNVNNEQFF. CDR3 coding DNA: TGTGCCATCAGCTCGCTAAACGTAAACAATGAGCAGTTCTTC.

The chain uses TRBV28 and TRBJ2-7; weak D call: TRBD2 (6 bases). The CDR3 is made up of 18 amino acids. V was cut by 3 bases and J by 7 bases, with 28 bases left in between. CDR1 and CDR2 (germline): MDHEN, SYDVKM. The CDR3 DNA is TGTGCCAGCAGTTTTTTCCCCAGCATTCCCAAGTTCCGGGGGGAGCAGTACTTC. Amino acid sequence: CASSFFPSIPKFRGEQYF.

The J gene is TRBJ1-4, the V gene TRBV28, with D tentatively TRBD1 (6 bases). Germline V CDR1 and CDR2: MDHEN, SYDVKM. V was trimmed by 6 bases and J by 11 bases, leaving 16 bases between them. This CDR3 region has 13 residues. CDR3 residues: CASRPTGPAKLFF. The DNA of the CDR3 is TGTGCCAGCAGACCCACAGGGCCGGCTAAACTGTTTTTT.

The chain carries TRBV2 and TRBJ1-2; possible D gene TRBD1, 5 bases. From germline, CDR1 is SNHLY and CDR2 FYNNEI. The germline V and J ends were trimmed by 1 base and 8 bases, with 11 bases remaining between them. The CDR3 is made up of 13 amino acids. CDR3: CASSEGQGRGYTF. CDR3 sequence (DNA): TGTGCCAGCAGTGAAGGGCAGGGTCGGGGCTACACCTTC. Looking up the rest from reference TRBV2 and TRBJ1-2 gives the full variable domain: EPEVTQTPSHQVTQMGQEVILRCVPISNHLYFYWYRQILGQKVEFLVSFYNNEISEKSEIFDDQFSVERPDGSNFTLKIRSTKLEDSAMYFCASSEGQGRGYTFGSGTRLTVV.

The chain uses TRBV11-3 and TRBJ2-1; 9 bases match TRBD1. Germline trimming cut 3 bases from V and 2 bases from J; bases unmatched to any gene: 2. Looked up from germline, CDR1 is SGHNT and CDR2 is YENEEA. This CDR3 region has 15 residues. This CDR3 is CASSFRTGAYNEQFF. In DNA form, the CDR3 reads TGTGCCAGCAGCTTTAGGACAGGGGCCTACAATGAGCAGTTCTTC.

The chain recombines TRBV4-2 with TRBJ2-1; TRBD1 might be the D (5 bases). CDR3 length: 14 amino acids. The germline V and J ends were trimmed by 1 base and 9 bases, with 13 bases remaining between them. Germline lookup yields CDR1 LGHNA and CDR2 YNFKEQ. The CDR3: CASSQATGSGEQFF. The CDR3 DNA follows: TGTGCCAGCAGCCAAGCCACAGGTTCTGGTGAGCAGTTCTTC.

This clone was observed once. The identical CDR3 is also encoded by other nucleotide sequences in the sample. The chain combines TRBV5-1 with TRBJ1-2, with 10 positions matching TRBD1. J lost 7 bases, V lost 4 bases, and 7 bases had no gene match. Germline loops: CDR1 SGHRS, CDR2 YFSETQ. The CDR3 extends over 14 amino acids. The CDR3 loop reads CASSTGTGESGYTF. The CDR3 bases are TGCGCCAGCAGCACCGGGACAGGGGAATCTGGCTACACCTTC.

The V gene is TRBV7-2, the J gene TRBJ2-7; D is perhaps TRBD2 (5 bases). V lost 0 bases, J lost 5 bases, and 11 bases lay in between. There are 14 residues in the CDR3. Germline CDR1 is SGHTA and CDR2 is FQGNSA. The CDR3 spells CASSLAGAQNEQYF. CDR3 sequence (DNA): TGTGCCAGCAGCTTAGCGGGAGCACAAAACGAGCAGTACTTC.

J is TRBJ2-7 and V is TRBV5-4; the D gene is possibly TRBD1 (6 bases). The germline V gene has CDR1 SGHNT and CDR2 YYREEE (reference sequence). The CDR3 runs 16 residues. V lost 4 bases to trimming and J lost 0 bases, with 17 bases between them. The CDR3 reads CASSQNMGASSYEQYF. DNA of the CDR3: TGTGCCAGCAGCCAAAATATGGGGGCGAGCTCCTACGAGCAGTACTTC. Drawing the rest from reference TRBV5-4 and TRBJ2-7, the complete variable domain is ETGVTQSPTHLIKTRGQQVTLRCSSQSGHNTVSWYQQALGQGPQFIFQYYREEENGRGNFPPRFSGLQFPNYSSELNVNALELDDSALYLCASSQNMGASSYEQYFGPGTRLTVT.

This clone showed up just once. The V call is TRBV19, the J call TRBJ2-7; 12 positions match TRBD1. CDR3 length: 16 residues. Germline-derived CDR1 and CDR2 are LNHDA and SQIVND (reference sequence). Germline trimming cut 5 bases from V and 2 bases from J; bases unmatched to any gene: 7. In nucleotides, the CDR3 is TGTGCCAGTAGTCCCGGGACAGGGGGCAAGCCCTACGAGCAGTACTTC. Its protein product is CASSPGTGGKPYEQYF.

The chain links TRBV7-9 to TRBJ1-1; the D gene is possibly TRBD1 (6 bases). CDR1 and CDR2 from the germline V gene are SEHNR and FQNEAQ (reference sequence). V was clipped by 5 bases and J by 4 bases, with 23 bases between them. The CDR3 is 17 amino acids. This chain's CDR3 is CASSEGGRRTPVTEAFF. CDR3 coding DNA: TGTGCCAGCAGCGAAGGGGGACGGCGTACCCCTGTCACTGAAGCTTTCTTT.

With regard to this clone: Germline and junction disagree at one end, which may indicate a read error. The chain combines TRBV19 with TRBJ2-1; no clear D. The CDR3 length is 14 residues. Germline CDR1 and CDR2: LNHDA and SQIVND (reference sequence). The chain's CDR3 is CASGIGFSYNEQFF. The CDR3 region has the DNA TGTGCCAGTGGTATCGGATTCTCCTACAATGAGCAGTTCTTC. Full variable domain (remainder filled in from reference TRBV19 and TRBJ2-1): DGGITQSPKYLFRKEGQNVTLSCEQNLNHDAMYWYRQDPGQGLRLIYYSQIVNDFQKGDIAEGYSVSREKKESFPLTVTSAQKNPTAFYLCASGIGFSYNEQFFGPGTRLTVL.

The CDR3 nucleotides read TGTGCCATCAGTGGCCATGACAGGGACGGCCAGCCCCAGCATTTT. Translation gives CAISGHDRDGQPQHF. The genes are TRBV10-3 and TRBJ1-5, with 7 bases fitting TRBD1. CDR3 size: 15 residues. Germline V gives CDR1 ENHRY, CDR2 SYGVKD. J was trimmed by 7 bases and V by 4 bases; bases with no gene match: 10.

The chain carries TRBV19 and TRBJ1-6; D may be TRBD1 (5 bases). V shed 3 bases and J shed 4 bases, with 7 bases lying between them. Germline V gene lookup returns CDR1 LNHDA and CDR2 SQIVND (reference sequence). The CDR3 extends over 14 amino acids. The CDR3 region has the DNA TGTGCCAGTAGTATGGGGCCGTATAATTCACCCCTCCACTTT. It encodes CASSMGPYNSPLHF.